This T cell receptor beta chain was observed in a study of cytomegalovirus exposure and HLA in healthy donors (dated by TCRdb to between 2016 and 2019). Context from the whole study: According to an earlier analysis of around 600 of the donors, 150 million to 200 million T cells yielded roughly 100 million unique TCR beta sequences and about 300 Gb of sequence data. A later genetic analysis used genome-wide SNP genotypes for about three fifths of the 666 donors, treating that subset as a discovery cohort. To predict cytomegalovirus infection status, the study brought together high-throughput TCR immunosequencing, statistical association of individual TCRs with disease status, and machine learning. All discovery cohort repertoires had been generated using a single sequencing platform. A later analysis re-analyzed previously published TCR beta repertoires from roughly 690 donors and added high-resolution HLA genotyping to study TCR occurrence patterns. Typing coverage varied by locus: roughly 620-640 donors for A, B, C, DRB1 and DQB1; approximately 500 for DQA1; around 610 for DPA1; 450 to 480 for DPB1. An earlier analysis of 450 to 750 of the donors used high-throughput TCR beta sequencing to judge whether each TCR beta V gene segment behaved as functional or pseudogenic. The study profiled the T cell repertoires of hundreds of subjects by immunosequencing and related them to cytomegalovirus serostatus. Donor age, sex, ethnicity and CMV serostatus were collected together with the repertoire data. Among roughly 400 genotyped donors of the cohort, an average of approximately 240,000 unique TCR beta nucleotide sequences was sequenced per donor, of which approximately 19% were non-productive. An early release that covered about 600 HLA-typed donors contained approximately 320 gigabases of sequencing data and some 87 million unique TCR sequences. Of the approximately 400 genotyped donors, around 81% fell in the genetic ancestry cluster associated with self-reported Caucasian donors. HLA typing included class I and class II loci at four-digit resolution. In addition to the first cohort of several hundred subjects, a separate validation cohort of approximately 120 different subjects was used. The study was designed to test whether signatures of past pathogen exposure could be identified by cataloging public T cell receptors. Roughly five DR-DQ haplotypes were handled as single units for association and clustering because linkage in the cohort was strong. Rather than drawing on any new phenotypic data, the later analysis identified candidate immune exposures from TCR beta sequences and the way those sequences occurred across donors. Study-wide conclusions, independent of this receptor: Immune exposure information for the cohort was limited to CMV serostatus. While some public TCRs were present in many individuals, most TCR sequences turned up only very rarely across donors. Compared with the 666-donor mean, donors in an Asian-associated ancestry cluster had fewer N-insertions in productive TCRs, according to a later genetic analysis. Roughly 15 rarely observed V segments, including chromosome 9 orphons, were excluded from the earlier analysis of a few hundred of the donors because counts were too low. The cohort was sequenced for TCR beta chains only, and without alpha or paired-chain data the features that could be detected were limited. According to a later analysis, TCR association rates differed among HLA loci, with DRB1 alleles showing the most associated TCRs and HLA-C alleles showing the fewest. The classifier was reported to diagnose cytomegalovirus status with high specificity and sensitivity in both the original cohort and the validation cohort. Assigning TCR associations to individual alleles was difficult when HLA alleles, especially DR and DQ, strongly co-occurred. A later analysis found that most CMV-associated TCR beta chains appeared HLA-restricted, with HLA associations seemingly driven largely by CMV exposure. The authors suggested that the approach could potentially be extended to other disease states and immunological phenotypes. The study listed 150 to 200 TCR beta chains as associated with cytomegalovirus. Some IMGT-functional V segments, including TRBV6-2 and TRBV6-3, could not be told apart with the 87-base-pair reads, so those segments were excluded. Correlated functional status among segregating V segments might be attributable to linkage disequilibrium, but an unknown experimental factor could not be ruled out. Three of the identified cytomegalovirus-associated TCR beta chains were confirmed in vitro to be specific for cytomegalovirus antigens. A later genetic analysis associated a missense DCLRE1C variant with V-gene and J-gene trimming of TCR beta chains, and an independent cohort replicated the association. In a later analysis, more than 15,000 TCR beta sequences were associated with specific HLA alleles at a false discovery rate of 0.05. Because HLA typing was unavailable for some donors at each locus, only the typed subset was used in association tests. A cluster of highly shared sequence variants was judged likely to be a technical artifact of the sequencing pipeline. A later analysis reported that several top co-occurrence clusters appeared linked to parvovirus B19, influenza, CMV and Epstein-Barr virus. In a later analysis, HLA-associated TCR beta chains were found to be more clonally expanded and to have lower generation probabilities than equally common non-associated chains. A further reported finding was that TCR beta sequences accurately predicted the HLA-A and HLA-B alleles for most subjects in the first cohort. Broadly in line with IMGT annotations, most TCR beta V segments showed up in productive rearrangements about 87% or about 30% of the time in an earlier analysis of a few hundred of the donors. Presence/absence analyses assumed roughly uniform sequencing depth across donors, an assumption that may not hold.

The cohort consisted of approximately 670 healthy bone marrow donors. Cohort members were all nominally healthy when sampled, although unrecorded immune exposures were likely present. The donor was CMV seronegative and was included in the group of about 350 seronegative cohort members. A peripheral blood sample was collected from each donor, and TCR beta sequencing was performed on peripheral blood mononuclear cells. Genomic DNA extraction from the blood cell samples was performed with the Qiagen DNeasy Blood Extraction Kit. Library generation was performed with the immunoSEQ multiplex PCR assay. The multiplex PCR relied on a mix of 60 forward primers for TCR Vbeta segments and 13 reverse primers for TCR Jbeta segments. The CDR3 region of rearranged TCR beta genes was amplified from genomic DNA by a multiplex PCR assay. The amplified TCR beta libraries were sequenced on the Illumina HiSeq System as 87-base-pair reads. The paper's processing steps were these. In a later analysis, 70 million to 95 million unique TCR beta chains were counted across the 500 to 700 repertoires, and around 10 million of these chains were shared by at least two donors. A nearest-neighbor algorithm error-corrected the raw reads and collapsed the reads into unique sequences, merging closely related sequences to remove PCR and sequencing errors. Alignment of CDR3 sequences to IMGT reference sequences was used to assign V, D and J gene segments. For a sequence to be retained, a match of at least six nucleotides to both a V gene segment and a J gene segment was required. A rearrangement counted as productive if the CDR3 had no stop codons and remained in frame with V and J, and every other rearrangement counted as non-productive. Following IMGT convention, CDR3 was defined as the stretch from the second conserved V-encoded cysteine up to the conserved J-encoded phenylalanine. In an earlier analysis of roughly 580 of the donors, sequences lacking an unambiguous match to a single V gene segment were excluded. An earlier analysis of roughly 590 of the donors called V segments functional above 56.7% productive rearrangements and segregating when the between-donor standard deviation exceeded 5%. A statistical classification framework was built to diagnose cytomegalovirus status from the catalog of TCR beta chain sequences. In a later analysis, TCR nucleotide sequences were compared against IMGT/GENE-DB human TR gene sequences so that V and J genes could be assigned. In a later analysis, CDR3 sequences and most-parsimonious VDJ recombination scenarios were assigned using the TCRdist pipeline. In a later analysis, each TCR beta chain was defined by its CDR3 amino acid sequence together with its V-gene family, and reads lacking a unique V-gene family were excluded. To address suspected cross-contamination and a sequencing artifact, a later analysis removed approximately 600 highly shared, low-generation-probability nucleotide sequences. In a later analysis, a clonal expansion index for each public chain was calculated from normalized within-repertoire ranks of inferred template counts. A later analysis computed generation probabilities with a VDJ recombination model fitted to out-of-frame rearrangements, and checked the results against IGoR. A later analysis scored TCR-TCR, TCR-HLA and TCR-CMV co-occurrence with hypergeometric tests, applying a repertoire-size bias correction to TCR pairs. False discovery rates were estimated in a later analysis by permuting HLA or CMV assignments 20 times. In a later analysis, co-occurring TCRs were grouped using DBSCAN, with TCRdist sequence similarity added in when clustering inside HLA-allele-positive subsets. Co-occurrence clustering excluded repertoires with fewer than 30,000 or more than 120,000 public chains, plus five with anomalous nucleotide sharing. What TCRdb holds here is the immuneACCESS table cut down to in-frame rearrangements. Part of the clones is not present; checked against another copy, under half of the missing clones reflect an unresolved V gene, and the others are unexplained. V and J calls and clone size follow that table, whereas D and trimming were derived from the DNA. The sample table shows about 170,000 clones, and roughly 80% are seen once. Of the sample, about 2.5% is held by the ten largest clones.

A note on this clone: It has no known antigen specificity. The record has no base qualities; no much larger clone is one base away.

The CDR3 runs 16 residues from the cysteine to the phenylalanine. CDR3 DNA only is kept here, 48 bases in frame from base 1. According to the germline V gene (reference sequence), CDR1 reads SGHNT and CDR2 reads YYREEE. Germline trimming: 4 bases from V, 5 bases from J; junction bases outside gene matches: 10. In this chain, TRBV5-4 is recombined with TRBJ2-5; 11 bases in the junction line up with TRBD2. The sequence came from a male donor in good health and CMV-seronegative. The sample comprised PBMCs. The bases read TGTGCCAGCAGCCCCCGGGGGGGACTAGCGGTGGAGACCCAGTACTTC. The encoded protein is CASSPRGGLAVETQYF.